This T cell receptor beta chain was captured in a study of blood T cells in healthy people across ages. General study findings and limits: As age increased, TCR beta diversity per million T cells fell in a roughly linear fashion.

With 4 bases removed from V and 3 bases from J, the gap between germline ends came to 12 bases. This CDR3 has 13 amino acids. Germline CDR1 SQVTM, CDR2 ANQGSEA. It was with a sample-barcoded 5' primer and a J-beta primer mix that a second PCR of roughly 7 to 12 cycles was run. A template-switch adaptor containing 12 random nucleotides labeled each cDNA molecule. TCRdb redid the calling of the 5' RACE reads with MiXCR, one entry per CDR3 protein. The profile shows around 1.5 million distinct CDR3 sequences, 45% to 70% of them singletons. This clonotype was seen only a few times. What it recognizes is unknown.

This clonotype originated in a man in his late teens or twenties in good health. The chain uses TRBV29-1 and TRBJ1-2; weak D call: TRBD1 (5 bases). Sequences were obtained from blood. The DNA of the CDR3 is TGCAGCGTTGCCACCCAGACAGACTATGGCTACACCTTC. Its translation: CSVATQTDYGYTF.